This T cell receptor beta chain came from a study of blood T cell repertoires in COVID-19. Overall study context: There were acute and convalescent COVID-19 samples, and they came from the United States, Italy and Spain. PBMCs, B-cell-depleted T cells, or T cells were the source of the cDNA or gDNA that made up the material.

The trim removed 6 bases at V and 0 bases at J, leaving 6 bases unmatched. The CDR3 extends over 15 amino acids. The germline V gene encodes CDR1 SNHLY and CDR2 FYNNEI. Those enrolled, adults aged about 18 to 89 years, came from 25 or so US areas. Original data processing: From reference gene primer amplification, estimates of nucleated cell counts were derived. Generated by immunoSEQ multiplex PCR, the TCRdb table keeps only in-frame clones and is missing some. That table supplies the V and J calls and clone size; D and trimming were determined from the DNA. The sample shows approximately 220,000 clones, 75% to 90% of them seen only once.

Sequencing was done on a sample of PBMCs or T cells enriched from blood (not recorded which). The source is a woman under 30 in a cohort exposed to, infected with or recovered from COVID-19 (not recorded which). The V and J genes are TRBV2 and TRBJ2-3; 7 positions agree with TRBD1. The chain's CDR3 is CASRTGTWSTDTQYF. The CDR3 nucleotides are TGTGCCAGCAGGACAGGGACATGGAGCACAGATACGCAGTATTTT.